Each of the 20 T cell receptor beta chains below was sequenced from the same sample in a study of cytotoxic CD8 clonotypes in ibrutinib-treated CLL. Sequenced by immunoSEQ multiplex PCR; TCRdb stores in-frame clones only, minus some. The table shows about 160,000 clones, with roughly 77% occurring only once. The sample here was PBMCs, taken after 12 months of ibrutinib treatment. The receptor source for this set is a human donor with chronic lymphocytic leukemia.

The V gene is TRBV28, the J gene TRBJ2-3; tentative D call: TRBD2 (5 bases). Between the trimmed V and J ends, which lost 5 bases and 5 bases, there was a span of 8 bases. CDR1 is MDHEN and CDR2 is SYDVKM in the germline V gene. CDR3 length: 12 amino acids. CDR3 in DNA: TGTGCCAGCAGTGAGAGGGAAGATACGCAGTATTTT. It encodes CASSEREDTQYF. Full variable domain (outside the CDR3, taken from reference TRBV28 and TRBJ2-3): DVKVTQSSRYLVKRTGEKVFLECVQDMDHENMFWYRQDPGLGLRLIYFSYDVKMKEKGDIPEGYSVSREKKERFSLILESASTNQTSMYLCASSEREDTQYFGPGTRLTVL.

This clone was counted only a few times. This chain links TRBV10-3 with TRBJ1-5; 7 bases agree with TRBD1. The J segment lost 4 bases and the V segment lost 0 bases, leaving 6 bases of the junction unmatched. The CDR3 sequence is 16 residues long. Looked up from germline, CDR1 is ENHRY and CDR2 is SYGVKD. The DNA for the CDR3 is TGTGCCATCAGTGAGTCTGGCAGGGGGTCGAATCAGCCCCAGCATTTT. Its translation: CAISESGRGSNQPQHF.

The chain joins TRBV30 to TRBJ2-2; TRBD1 might be the D (6 bases). The V end lost 2 bases, the J end lost 6 bases, and 16 bases lay between the germline ends. CDR3 length equals 15 residues. From germline, CDR1 is GTSNPN and CDR2 SVGIG (reference sequence). For the CDR3, the DNA is TGTGCCTGGAGTCTGCAGGGGAGAAGGGCCGGGGAGCTGTTTTTT. Its protein product is CAWSLQGRRAGELFF.

This clone has a handful of counts. J is TRBJ2-1 and V is TRBV19, with 10 bases matching TRBD1. The CDR3 extends over 15 amino acids. Germline lookup yields CDR1 LNHDA and CDR2 SQIVND (reference sequence). With V trimmed by 7 bases and J by 8 bases, 11 bases remained unmatched. In DNA, the CDR3 is TGTGCCAGTAAGGCCCCGGGACAGGGGCGGGATGAGCAGTTCTTC. It translates to CASKAPGQGRDEQFF.

The gene calls are TRBV28 and TRBJ1-3, with 7 positions matching TRBD1. V lost 6 bases to trimming and J lost 0 bases; unmatched junction nucleotides: 5. The CDR3 runs to 15 residues. The germline V gene has CDR1 MDHEN and CDR2 SYDVKM. CDR3: CASSQGTASGNTIYF. The DNA of the CDR3 is TGTGCCAGCAGCCAGGGGACAGCCTCTGGAAACACCATATATTTT.

This chain uses TRBV19 with TRBJ2-2, with TRBD2 identical over 7 bases. This CDR3 region has 15 residues. Germline CDR1 and CDR2: LNHDA and SQIVND (reference sequence). V lost 3 bases to trimming and J lost 3 bases; unmatched junction nucleotides: 4. CDR3 coding DNA: TGTGCCAGTAGTATGGTAGCGGGCGACACCGGGGAGCTGTTTTTT. Translation gives CASSMVAGDTGELFF.

The chain couples TRBV5-4 to TRBJ2-7; TRBD1 matches 8 bases. From germline, CDR1 is SGHNT and CDR2 YYREEE (reference sequence). The CDR3 consists of 15 residues. The ends lost 0 bases at V and 4 bases at J; junction bases unmatched: 6. The CDR3 DNA follows: TGTGCCAGCAGCTTGGATGCAGGGGGCAATTACGAGCAGTACTTC. As protein: CASSLDAGGNYEQYF.

CDR3 loop: CASSPSGSWSYNEQFF. The CDR3 DNA is TGTGCCAGCAGCCCGAGCGGGAGTTGGTCCTACAATGAGCAGTTCTTC. The chain is built from TRBV7-2 and TRBJ2-1; TRBD2 agrees at 8 bases. This CDR3 comprises 16 residues. The V gene's germline CDR1 is SGHTA and CDR2 FQGNSA. With V trimmed by 5 bases and J by 1 base, 7 bases remained unmatched.

The rearrangement links TRBV10-3 to TRBJ2-5, with 11 nucleotides matching TRBD1. Trimming cost V 6 bases and J 3 bases; bases outside gene matches: 9. The CDR3 totals 16 residues. CDR1 ENHRY and CDR2 SYGVKD come from the germline V gene. The chain's CDR3 is CAIRQGTGGREETQYF. DNA for the CDR3: TGTGCCATCAGGCAAGGGACAGGGGGGCGTGAAGAGACCCAGTACTTC.

This clone was seen only once. The genes are TRBV29-1 and TRBJ2-7, with D perhaps matching TRBD1 (5 bases). The germline gives CDR1 SQVTM, CDR2 ANQGSEA. The CDR3 totals 13 residues. V was cut by 1 base and J by 6 bases, with 13 bases left in between. In DNA form, the CDR3 reads TGCAGCGTTGAAGTGGACACCATCGCCGAGCAGTACTTC. Its translation is CSVEVDTIAEQYF.

This chain joins TRBV29-1 and TRBJ2-5, with 9 bases identical to TRBD1. The CDR3 extends over 14 amino acids. Per the germline V gene, CDR1 is SQVTM and CDR2 is ANQGSEA. V trimming: 7 bases; J trimming: 4 bases; junction bases outside the gene matches: 10. For the CDR3, the DNA is TGCAGCGGAATGGGACAGGGCATCGGAGAGACCCAGTACTTC. It codes for CSGMGQGIGETQYF. The full variable domain, with the rest looked up from reference TRBV29-1 and TRBJ2-5, is SAVISQKPSRDICQRGTSLTIQCQVDSQVTMMFWYRQQPGQSLTLIATANQGSEATYESGFVIDKFPISRPNLTFSTLTVSNMSPEDSSIYLCSGMGQGIGETQYFGPGTRLLVL.

The chain is built from TRBV7-2 and TRBJ2-3, with TRBD2 matching over 12 bases. The CDR3 loop spans 19 amino acids. J gave up 0 bases and V 5 bases, and 12 bases lay outside the gene matches. Germline-derived CDR1 and CDR2 are SGHTA and FQGNSA. The CDR3: CASSPRGTSGLKSTDTQYF. CDR3 in DNA: TGTGCCAGCAGCCCAAGGGGGACTAGCGGGTTAAAGAGCACAGATACGCAGTATTTT.

The count of this clone is one. The sample has other DNA sequences that encode this CDR3 too. The genes are TRBV5-1 and TRBJ2-5; TRBD1 is a possible D gene (5 bases). The CDR3 totals 14 residues. The germline gives CDR1 SGHRS, CDR2 YFSETQ. Trimming removed 0 bases at V and 3 bases at J, with 9 bases between. The CDR3 here is CASSLGGAKETQYF. CDR3 nucleotides: TGCGCCAGCAGCTTGGGGGGCGCCAAAGAGACCCAGTACTTC.

The chain carries TRBV27 and TRBJ1-1, with D possibly being TRBD1 (5 bases). The CDR3 consists of 14 residues. Germline CDR1 reads MNHEY; CDR2 reads SMNVEV (reference sequence). V was clipped by 7 bases and J by 4 bases, with 16 bases between them. CDR3 residues: CASTGGNGGTEAFF. CDR3 nucleotide sequence: TGTGCCAGCACCGGGGGTAACGGAGGCACTGAAGCTTTCTTT.

This clone occurred a few times. Other DNA sequences in the same sample also yield this CDR3. The chain couples TRBV30 to TRBJ1-6; 7 positions agree with TRBD1. After removal of 5 bases from V and 2 bases from J, the junction contained 0 bases not matched to a gene. Germline V CDR1 and CDR2: GTSNPN, SVGIG (reference sequence). The CDR3 has 13 amino acids. The CDR3 DNA reads as TGTGCCTGGGACAGGGCCTATAATTCACCCCTCCACTTT. Amino acids: CAWDRAYNSPLHF.

The rearrangement links TRBV5-8 to TRBJ1-5; D is undetermined. The germline gives CDR1 SGHTS, CDR2 YDEGEE. Trimming shortened V by 0 bases and J by 7 bases, and 14 bases separated the two germline ends. CDR3 length: 15 residues. The CDR3 DNA reads TGTGCCAGCAGCTTGGGATCAGACCTAGGACAGCCCCAGCATTTT. Protein: CASSLGSDLGQPQHF.

This chain links TRBV28 with TRBJ2-7; TRBD1 matches at 10 bases. Per germline, CDR1 MDHEN and CDR2 SYDVKM. There are 12 residues in the CDR3. Trimming removed 6 bases from V and 10 bases from J; junction bases left unmatched: 6. The CDR3, as DNA: TGTGCCAGCAGACGGGGGACAGGGGAACAGTACTTC. This gives the protein CASRRGTGEQYF.

The gene calls are TRBV28 and TRBJ2-3; possible D gene TRBD2, 5 bases. V lost 4 bases to trimming and J lost 3 bases, with 11 bases between them. Germline CDR1 MDHEN, CDR2 SYDVKM. The CDR3 has 14 amino acids. The CDR3 nucleotides read TGTGCCAGCAGTTCCGGGATATGGACAGATACGCAGTATTTT. It is translated as CASSSGIWTDTQYF.

The chain couples TRBV19 to TRBJ1-5; D is undetermined. This CDR3 contains 13 residues. V shed 0 bases and J shed 5 bases, with 5 bases lying between them. Germline CDR1 is LNHDA and CDR2 is SQIVND (reference sequence). Written as DNA, the CDR3 is TGTGCCAGTAGTATAGATGGTGATCAGCCCCAGCATTTT. Protein: CASSIDGDQPQHF.

V gene TRBV5-4 combines with J gene TRBJ1-1; TRBD1 is a possible D gene (6 bases). V shed 1 base and J shed 0 bases, with 13 bases lying between them. Germline CDR1 is SGHNT and CDR2 is YYREEE (reference sequence). The CDR3 totals 16 residues. The DNA for the CDR3 is TGTGCCAGCAGCTTGTGGGGGGGGCGATTGAACACTGAAGCTTTCTTT. Amino acid sequence: CASSLWGGRLNTEAFF.